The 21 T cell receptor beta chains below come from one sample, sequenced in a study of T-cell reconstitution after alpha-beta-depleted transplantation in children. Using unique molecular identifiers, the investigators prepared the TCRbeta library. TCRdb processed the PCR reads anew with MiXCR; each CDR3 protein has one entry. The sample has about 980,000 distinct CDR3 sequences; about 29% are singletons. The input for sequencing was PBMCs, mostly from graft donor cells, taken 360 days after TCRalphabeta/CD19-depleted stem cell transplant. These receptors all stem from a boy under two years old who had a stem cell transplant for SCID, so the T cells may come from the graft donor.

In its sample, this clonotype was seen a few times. The DNA for the CDR3 is TGTGCCAGCAGACACAGAGAGAACACTGAAGCTTTCTTT. Its protein product is CASRHRENTEAFF. The chain carries TRBV3-1 and TRBJ1-1, with D unclear. Germline CDR1 LGHDT, CDR2 YNNKEL (reference sequence). V was pared by 6 bases and J by 1 base, with 9 bases between. This CDR3 spans 13 amino acids.

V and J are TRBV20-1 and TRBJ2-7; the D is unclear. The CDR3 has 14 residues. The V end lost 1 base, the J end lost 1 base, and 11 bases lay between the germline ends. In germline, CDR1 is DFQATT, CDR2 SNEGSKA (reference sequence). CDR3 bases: TGCAGTGCTAGAGCCTATGGCCCTTCCTACGAGCAGTACTTC. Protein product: CSARAYGPSYEQYF.

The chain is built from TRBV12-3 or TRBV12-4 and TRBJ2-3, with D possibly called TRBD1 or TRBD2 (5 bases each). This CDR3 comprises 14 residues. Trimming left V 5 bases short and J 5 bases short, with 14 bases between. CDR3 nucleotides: TGTGCCAGCAGTCCATCAATTGGGGGAGATACGCAGTATTTT. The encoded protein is CASSPSIGGDTQYF.

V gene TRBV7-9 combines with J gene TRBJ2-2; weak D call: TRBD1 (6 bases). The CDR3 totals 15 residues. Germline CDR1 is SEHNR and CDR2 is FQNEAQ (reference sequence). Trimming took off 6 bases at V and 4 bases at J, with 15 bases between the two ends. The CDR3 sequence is CASRTSAGATGELFF. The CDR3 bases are TGTGCCAGCAGGACATCAGCAGGGGCCACCGGGGAGCTGTTTTTT. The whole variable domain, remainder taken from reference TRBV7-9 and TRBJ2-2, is DTGVSQNPRHKITKRGQNVTFRCDPISEHNRLYWYRQTLGQGPEFLTYFQNEAQLEKSRLLSDRFSAERPKGSFSTLEIQRTEQGDSAMYLCASRTSAGATGELFFGEGSRLTVL.

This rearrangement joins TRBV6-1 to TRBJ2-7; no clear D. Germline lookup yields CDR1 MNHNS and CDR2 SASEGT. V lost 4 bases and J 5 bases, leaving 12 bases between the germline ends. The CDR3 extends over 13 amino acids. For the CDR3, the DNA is TGTGCCAGCAGTGGCTGGGTATCAGACGAGCAGTACTTC. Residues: CASSGWVSDEQYF.

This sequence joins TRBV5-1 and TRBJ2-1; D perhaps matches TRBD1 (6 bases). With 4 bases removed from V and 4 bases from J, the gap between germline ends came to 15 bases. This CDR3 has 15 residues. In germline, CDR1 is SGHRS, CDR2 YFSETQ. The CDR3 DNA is TGCGCCAGCAGCATAAGACAGGTGGAATACAATGAGCAGTTCTTC. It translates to CASSIRQVEYNEQFF.

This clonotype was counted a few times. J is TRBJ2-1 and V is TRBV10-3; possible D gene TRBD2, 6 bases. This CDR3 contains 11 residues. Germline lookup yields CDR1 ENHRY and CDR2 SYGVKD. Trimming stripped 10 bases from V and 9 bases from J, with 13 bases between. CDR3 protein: CATKVGGEQFF. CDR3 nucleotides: TGTGCCACGAAAGTGGGGGGTGAGCAGTTCTTC.

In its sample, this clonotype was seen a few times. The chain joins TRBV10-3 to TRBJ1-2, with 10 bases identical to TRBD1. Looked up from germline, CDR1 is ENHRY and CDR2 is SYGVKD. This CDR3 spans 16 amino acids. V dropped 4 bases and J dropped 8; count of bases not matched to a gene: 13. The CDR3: CAISVRPGTGVGGYTF. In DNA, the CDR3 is TGTGCCATCAGTGTTCGCCCCGGGACAGGGGTCGGAGGCTACACCTTC.

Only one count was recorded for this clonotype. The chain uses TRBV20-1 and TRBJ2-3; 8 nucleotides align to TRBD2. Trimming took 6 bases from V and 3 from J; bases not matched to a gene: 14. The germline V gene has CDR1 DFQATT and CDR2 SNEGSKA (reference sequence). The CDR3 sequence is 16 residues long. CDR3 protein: CSALRLAGRRTDTQYF. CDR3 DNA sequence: TGCAGTGCCCTGAGGTTAGCGGGGCGTCGGACAGATACGCAGTATTTT.

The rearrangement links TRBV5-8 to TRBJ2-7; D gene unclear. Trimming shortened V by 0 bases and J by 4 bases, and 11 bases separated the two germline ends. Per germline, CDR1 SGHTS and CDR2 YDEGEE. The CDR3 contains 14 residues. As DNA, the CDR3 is TGTGCCAGCAGCTTGGAGACTGCTTCATACGAGCAGTACTTC. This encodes CASSLETASYEQYF.

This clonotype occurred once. CDR3 sequence reads: CASSYGAYSYNEQFF. CDR3 coding DNA: TGTGCCAGCAGTTACGGGGCCTACTCCTACAATGAGCAGTTCTTC. V usage is TRBV6-5 and J usage is TRBJ2-1, with TRBD1 as a possible D gene (5 bases). CDR1 and CDR2 (germline): MNHEY, SVGAGI. Trimming left V 2 bases short and J 0 bases short, with 8 bases between. This CDR3 is built from 15 residues.

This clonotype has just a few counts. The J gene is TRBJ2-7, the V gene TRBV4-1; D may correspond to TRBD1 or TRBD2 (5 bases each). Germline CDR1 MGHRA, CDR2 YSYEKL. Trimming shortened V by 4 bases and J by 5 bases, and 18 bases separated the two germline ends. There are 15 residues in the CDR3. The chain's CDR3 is CASSLISGRGHEQYF. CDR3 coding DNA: TGCGCCAGCAGCCTGATCTCGGGACGGGGCCACGAGCAGTACTTC.

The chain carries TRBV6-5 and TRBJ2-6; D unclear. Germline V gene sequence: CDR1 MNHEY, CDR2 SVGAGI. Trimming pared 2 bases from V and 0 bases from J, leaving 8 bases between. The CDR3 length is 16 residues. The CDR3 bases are TGTGCCAGCAGTTACGCCATGAGCTCTGGGGCCAACGTCCTGACTTTC. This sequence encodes CASSYAMSSGANVLTF.

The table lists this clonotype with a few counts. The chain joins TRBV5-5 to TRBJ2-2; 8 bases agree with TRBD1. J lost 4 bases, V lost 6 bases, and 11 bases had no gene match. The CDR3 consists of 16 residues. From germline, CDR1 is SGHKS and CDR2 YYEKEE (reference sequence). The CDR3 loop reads CASTLGQGHSTGELFF. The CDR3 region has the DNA TGTGCCAGCACCCTAGGACAGGGACATAGCACCGGGGAGCTGTTTTTT.

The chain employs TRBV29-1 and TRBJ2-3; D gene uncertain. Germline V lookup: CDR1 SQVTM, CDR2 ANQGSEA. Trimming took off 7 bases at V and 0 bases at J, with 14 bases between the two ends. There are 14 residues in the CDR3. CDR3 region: CSGNSAASTDTQYF. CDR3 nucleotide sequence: TGCAGCGGAAACAGCGCCGCTAGCACAGATACGCAGTATTTT.

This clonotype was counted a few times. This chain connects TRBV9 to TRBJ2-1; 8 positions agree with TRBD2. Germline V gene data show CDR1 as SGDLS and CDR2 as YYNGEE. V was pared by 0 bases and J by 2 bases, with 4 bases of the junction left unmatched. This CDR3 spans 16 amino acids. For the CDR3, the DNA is TGTGCCAGCAGCGTAGTGAGCGGGGGACCCTACAATGAGCAGTTCTTC. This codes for CASSVVSGGPYNEQFF.

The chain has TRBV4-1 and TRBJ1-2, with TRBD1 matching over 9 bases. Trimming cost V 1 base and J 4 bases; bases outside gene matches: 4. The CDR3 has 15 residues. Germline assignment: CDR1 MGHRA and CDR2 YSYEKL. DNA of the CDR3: TGCGCCAGCAGCCAAGGAAGGGACAGGGCCTATGGCTACACCTTC. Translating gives CASSQGRDRAYGYTF.

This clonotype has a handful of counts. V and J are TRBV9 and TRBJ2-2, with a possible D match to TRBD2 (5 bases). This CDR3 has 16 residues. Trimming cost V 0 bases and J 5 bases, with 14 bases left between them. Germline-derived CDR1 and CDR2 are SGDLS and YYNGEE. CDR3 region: CASSVGPAGTTGELFF. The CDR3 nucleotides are TGTGCCAGCAGCGTAGGTCCTGCGGGTACTACCGGGGAGCTGTTTTTT.

For the CDR3, the DNA is TGTGCCAGCAGCGTAGTAGGTTTTAACACCGGGGAGCTGTTTTTT. Translation: CASSVVGFNTGELFF. The genes are TRBV9 and TRBJ2-2; no firm D call. The CDR3 spans 15 residues. CDR1 is SGDLS and CDR2 is YYNGEE in the germline V gene. V was shortened by 0 bases and J by 2 bases, with 8 bases between the two germline ends. The variable domain in full, completed from reference TRBV9 and TRBJ2-2, reads DSGVTQTPKHLITATGQRVTLRCSPRSGDLSVYWYQQSLDQGLQFLIQYYNGEERAKGNILERFSAQQFPDLHSELNLSSLELGDSALYFCASSVVGFNTGELFFGEGSRLTVL.

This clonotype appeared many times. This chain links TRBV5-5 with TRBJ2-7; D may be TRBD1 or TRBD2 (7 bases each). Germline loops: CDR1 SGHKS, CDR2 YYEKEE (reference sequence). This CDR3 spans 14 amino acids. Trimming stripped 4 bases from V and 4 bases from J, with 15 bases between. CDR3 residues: CASSPQGGLYEQYF. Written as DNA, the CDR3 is TGTGCCAGCAGCCCCCAGGGGGGGCTGTACGAGCAGTACTTC.

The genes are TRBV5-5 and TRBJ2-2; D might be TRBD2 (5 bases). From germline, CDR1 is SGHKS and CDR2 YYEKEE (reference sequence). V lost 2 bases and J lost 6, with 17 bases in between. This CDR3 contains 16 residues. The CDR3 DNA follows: TGTGCCAGCAGCTTTCTCCCGGGGATGGGCCCCGGGGAGCTGTTTTTT. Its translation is CASSFLPGMGPGELFF.